This TCR beta chain was obtained from a study of CD8 T cells in ankylosing spondylitis. The CDR3 has 16 residues. After removal of 5 bases from V and 0 bases from J, the junction contained 5 bases not matched to a gene. TCR beta libraries were made by quantitative 5'-RACE with molecular barcodes. TCRdb independently ran MiXCR on the 5' RACE reads; one entry per CDR3 protein. The table has around 340,000 distinct CDR3 sequences, 20% seen once. The sample holds a few counts of this clonotype. Its antigen is unknown. Study results and limitations: A TCR beta motif made of about eight highly homologous variants seemed typical of ankylosing spondylitis blood. Disease-associated clonotypes exhibited CD8+ identity and were relatively infrequent in peripheral blood.

Sequencing used blood, either unsorted or a sorted T cell fraction (not recorded which). J is TRBJ2-4 and V is TRBV12-3 or TRBV12-4, with 9 positions matching TRBD1. The sequence derives from a male donor with ankylosing spondylitis or in good health (not recorded which). CDR3 in DNA: TGTGCCAGCAGTCTGCGACAGGGGGGAGCCAAAAACATTCAGTACTTC. Protein sequence: CASSLRQGGAKNIQYF.